The text below deals with one TCR beta chain. What it binds is not known. V gave up 4 bases and J gave up 10 bases; unmatched junction bases: 11. The germline gives CDR1 MNHNS, CDR2 SASEGT. This CDR3 is 14 amino acids long. The sample belongs to a study of cytomegalovirus exposure and HLA in healthy donors. Background on the study: In a later analysis, the approximately 120 validation repertoires were reported to have used the same platform as the roughly 730 first-cohort repertoires.

The donors were part of the validation cohort, which consisted of roughly 110 subjects and was separate from the first cohort of 666 subjects. Regarding the study as a whole: Overall, approximately 180 TCR beta chains were annotated as cytomegalovirus-associated. In vitro confirmation showed three CMV-associated chains to be CMV antigen specific.

The method was immunoSEQ multiplex PCR; TCRdb's version includes in-frame clones alone and lacks a portion of them. The data hold about 190,000 clones, with roughly 88% observed a single time. This sequence joins TRBV6-1 and TRBJ2-3, with TRBD1 matching 7 bases. This receptor was identified in a woman younger than 35 in good health and CMV-seronegative. The sample taken for sequencing was PBMCs. The CDR3 bases are TGTGCCAGCAGTGCGTACGCAGGGGGTAGTTCGCAGTATTTT. Translating gives CASSAYAGGSSQYF.